Here is one T cell receptor (beta chain) with its context. Its antigen is not yet known. Per-base qualities were not stored, and no clone one base away is much larger. The immunoSEQ Assay, a bias-controlled multiplex PCR, was used to amplify TCRbeta CDR3 regions from genomic DNA. The paper's data handling went like this. Within the assay, amplification of reference gene primers was used to estimate how many nucleated cells each sample contained. Sequence reads were collapsed and filtered to measure the absolute abundance of every unique TCRbeta CDR3 rearrangement. For each sample, productive Simpson clonality was calculated as the square root of Simpson's diversity index over productive rearrangements. TCRdb's version of the immuneACCESS table is confined to in-frame rearrangements and falls short of the full clone set. An unresolved V gene accounts for under half of the shortfall where checked; the remainder is of unknown origin. V, J and clone size reflect that table, while D and trimming were determined from the DNA. This sample has fewer than 200,000 clones in its table, and roughly four fifths of those were observed once. Together, the top ten hold under 10% of the sample.

The sample is drawn from a study of blood T cell repertoires in COVID-19 (dated by TCRdb to about 2020). Background for the entire study: The collaborator samples originated in the United States, Italy and Spain and spanned the acute and convalescent phases of COVID-19. HLA class I and class II types, where available, came from metadata supplied by the sample provider rather than from assay-based typing. The samples were drawn from the first 160 participants of the ongoing ImmuneRACE study and from 1,254 subjects provided by 6 global collaborators. The repertoires were made available in a free public database intended to serve as a resource for research on the immune response to SARS-CoV-2. Deeply sampled blood TCRbeta repertoires from subjects exposed to, actively infected with, or recovered from COVID-19 were included in the dataset. The material from the prospective study consisted of cDNA or gDNA derived from T cells, B-cell-depleted T cells, or PBMCs. A de-identified subject ID, COVID-19 status, age in years and sex were almost always included in the sample metadata. Broader findings and caveats from the paper: Clinical and demographic metadata were provided uncurated, with the amount varying by source and participant.

One collaborating source in Seattle enrolled patients during active infection and followed them longitudinally through the course of disease. Whole blood was collected in K2EDTA tubes by collaborating institutions according to the institutions' own protocols. For TCRbeta analysis, collaborators shipped samples as frozen whole blood, isolated PBMCs, or DNA extracted from either of those sample types. Via the germline V gene, CDR1 is MDHEN and CDR2 SYDVKM. The CDR3 spans 14 residues, from the cysteine through the phenylalanine. Only the CDR3 DNA is retained, 42 bases long and in frame from the first base. V is cut by 2 bases and J by 8 bases, and the space between the germline ends is 13 bases.

The source is a woman aged 70-85 years with COVID-19, enrolled during active disease. The V and J genes are TRBV28 and TRBJ2-1; the D gene is possibly TRBD2, with 6 bases matching. Source material: peripheral blood. The DNA sequence follows: TGTGCCAGCAGTTTAGGAGGGAGGAGTGATGAGCAGTTCTTC. The resulting protein is CASSLGGRSDEQFF.